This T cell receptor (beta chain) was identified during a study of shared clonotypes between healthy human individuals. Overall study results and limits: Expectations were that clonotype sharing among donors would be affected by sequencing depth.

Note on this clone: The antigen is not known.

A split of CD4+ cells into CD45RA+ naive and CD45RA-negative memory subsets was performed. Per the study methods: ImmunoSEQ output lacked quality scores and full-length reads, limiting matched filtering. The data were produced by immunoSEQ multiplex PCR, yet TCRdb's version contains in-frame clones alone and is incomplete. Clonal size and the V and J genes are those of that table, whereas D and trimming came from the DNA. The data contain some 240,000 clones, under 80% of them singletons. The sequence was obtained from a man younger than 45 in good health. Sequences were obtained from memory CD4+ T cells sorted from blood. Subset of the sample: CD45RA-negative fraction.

The CDR3 protein is CASSYGTSFAQYF. The CDR3 DNA is TGTGCCAGCAGTTACGGGACTTCTTTCGCGCAGTATTTT. The rearrangement links TRBV6-5 to TRBJ2-3, with a weak D call TRBD2 (6 bases). V shed 2 bases and J shed 10 bases, with 13 bases lying between them. CDR1 MNHEY and CDR2 SVGAGI come from the germline V gene. CDR3 size: 13 residues.